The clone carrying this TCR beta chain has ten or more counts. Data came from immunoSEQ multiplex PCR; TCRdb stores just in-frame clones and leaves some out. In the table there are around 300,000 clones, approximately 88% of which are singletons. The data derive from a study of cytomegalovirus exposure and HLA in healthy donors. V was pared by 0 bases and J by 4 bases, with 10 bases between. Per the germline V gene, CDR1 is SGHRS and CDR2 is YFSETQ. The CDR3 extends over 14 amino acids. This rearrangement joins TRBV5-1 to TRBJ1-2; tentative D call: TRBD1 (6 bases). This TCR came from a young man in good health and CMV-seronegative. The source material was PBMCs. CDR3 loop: CASSLGGQTYGYTF. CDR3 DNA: TGCGCCAGCAGCTTGGGAGGACAGACCTATGGCTACACCTTC.